Given below is one TCR beta chain in context. What it binds is unknown. This sample is drawn from a study of shared clonotypes between healthy human individuals. Regarding the study as a whole: Clonotype sharing among the donors was expected to vary with sequencing depth. Sampling used blood alone; tissue repertoires probably differ.

CDR3 length equals 15 residues. Germline-derived CDR1 and CDR2 are MDHEN and SYDVKM. Trimming left V 4 bases short and J 7 bases short, with 19 bases between. Genomic DNA came from tens of millions of PBMCs in unsorted samples. Replicate PCRs were loaded with approximately 300 ng DNA from unsorted PBMC, about 30,000 T cell genomes. Sequenced by immunoSEQ multiplex PCR; TCRdb stores in-frame clones only, minus some. The table records 400,000 to 600,000 clones, around 75% of them present only once. This receptor was obtained from a woman between 40 and 50 years old in good health. Some clones in this sample may be carry-over from other donors' samples. Sequencing was done on a sample of PBMCs. The chain joins TRBV28 to TRBJ1-2; TRBD1 might be the D (5 bases). The DNA of the CDR3 is TGTGCCAGCAGTTGGGGGTTACGGGAATGGGGTGGCTACACCTTC. It translates to CASSWGLREWGGYTF.